Below are 29 T cell receptor beta chains sequenced from a single sample in a study of cytomegalovirus exposure and HLA in healthy donors. 60 Vbeta and 13 Jbeta primers were used in PCR. Profiled with immunoSEQ multiplex PCR; TCRdb holds only in-frame clones, not every one. The specimen's table records 50,000 or so clones. Input material: PBMCs. The source of these receptors is a woman between 55 and 75 years old in good health and CMV-seropositive.

This chain uses TRBV6-5 with TRBJ1-6; TRBD1 matches 7 bases. The V gene's germline CDR1 is MNHEY and CDR2 SVGAGI. The J segment lost 15 bases and the V segment lost 7 bases, leaving 9 bases of the junction unmatched. This CDR3 has 12 amino acids. The CDR3 reads CASNAGGSDLHF. CDR3 nucleotide sequence: TGTGCCAGCAACGCAGGGGGGTCAGACCTCCACTTT.

V usage is TRBV6-1 and J usage is TRBJ2-1, with 8 bases matching TRBD1. After removal of 3 bases from V and 2 bases from J, the junction contained 6 bases not matched to a gene. CDR1 is MNHNS, CDR2 SASEGT, per germline. The CDR3 covers 16 residues. CDR3 region: CASSDIMTGAYNEQFF. The CDR3 nucleotides read TGTGCCAGCAGTGATATCATGACAGGGGCCTACAATGAGCAGTTCTTC.

The V gene is TRBV29-1, the J gene TRBJ1-4; possibly TRBD1 for D (6 bases). The CDR3 consists of 14 residues. Trimming took off 5 bases at V and 4 bases at J, with 14 bases between the two ends. The germline V gene encodes CDR1 SQVTM and CDR2 ANQGSEA. In nucleotides, the CDR3 is TGCAGCGTTCAACAGGGCACGGTTAATGAAAAACTGTTTTTT. It codes for CSVQQGTVNEKLFF.

The chain employs TRBV6-6 and TRBJ2-5; possible D gene TRBD1, 6 bases. The CDR3 length is 13 residues. Per germline, CDR1 MNHNY and CDR2 SVGAGI (reference sequence). V was shortened by 7 bases and J by 3 bases, with 12 bases between the two germline ends. The CDR3 DNA follows: TGTGCCAGCACCAGACGACAGGAAGAGACCCAGTACTTC. Protein sequence: CASTRRQEETQYF.

The chain carries TRBV6-6 and TRBJ1-1, with TRBD1 as a possible D gene (6 bases). V dropped 6 bases and J dropped 0 bases, with 17 bases sitting between them. CDR1 and CDR2 from the germline V gene are MNHNY and SVGAGI (reference sequence). CDR3 length: 16 amino acids. CDR3 in amino acids: CASRPGGGAMNTEAFF. The CDR3 region has the DNA TGTGCCAGCAGGCCCGGCGGGGGGGCAATGAACACTGAAGCTTTCTTT.

The chain uses TRBV6-5 and TRBJ1-4, with a weak D call TRBD1 (6 bases). This CDR3 has 15 residues. The V gene's germline CDR1 is MNHEY and CDR2 SVGAGI. V gave up 2 bases and J gave up 8 bases, with 15 bases separating them. The chain's CDR3 is CASSYRAGAGEKLFF. The CDR3 coding sequence is TGTGCCAGCAGTTACAGAGCAGGGGCTGGGGAAAAACTGTTTTTT.

The chain couples TRBV9 to TRBJ2-7; TRBD2 is a possible D gene (5 bases). There are 15 residues in the CDR3. The V and J ends lost 4 bases and 6 bases respectively, with 20 bases between them. CDR1 and CDR2 (germline): SGDLS, YYNGEE. In DNA form, the CDR3 reads TGTGCCAGCAGCTTGGAGGACGGGCGGGTTGGCGAGCAGTACTTC. It yields the protein CASSLEDGRVGEQYF. Full variable domain (remainder filled in from reference TRBV9 and TRBJ2-7): DSGVTQTPKHLITATGQRVTLRCSPRSGDLSVYWYQQSLDQGLQFLIQYYNGEERAKGNILERFSAQQFPDLHSELNLSSLELGDSALYFCASSLEDGRVGEQYFGPGTRLTVT.

This chain links TRBV5-1 with TRBJ1-1; 8 positions agree with TRBD1. Losses at the gene ends were 4 bases for V and 4 bases for J; bases not matched to a gene: 9. The CDR3 loop spans 15 amino acids. CDR1 and CDR2 from the germline V gene are SGHRS and YFSETQ. The CDR3 protein is CASSGQGAPGTEAFF. CDR3 coding DNA: TGCGCCAGCAGCGGCCAGGGGGCGCCGGGCACTGAAGCTTTCTTT.

The V and J genes are TRBV19 and TRBJ2-2, with D possibly being TRBD1 (6 bases). Trimming pared 4 bases from V and 4 bases from J, leaving 10 bases between. CDR3 length equals 14 residues. Germline V gene lookup returns CDR1 LNHDA and CDR2 SQIVND (reference sequence). The DNA for the CDR3 is TGTGCCAGTAGTACAACAGGGTTCACCGGGGAGCTGTTTTTT. Translation: CASSTTGFTGELFF. Looking up the rest from reference TRBV19 and TRBJ2-2 gives the full variable domain: DGGITQSPKYLFRKEGQNVTLSCEQNLNHDAMYWYRQDPGQGLRLIYYSQIVNDFQKGDIAEGYSVSREKKESFPLTVTSAQKNPTAFYLCASSTTGFTGELFFGEGSRLTVL.

As for this clone: The junction and the germline gene differ at one end; a read error may be behind it. This chain links TRBV18 with TRBJ1-1; no firm D call. Germline V lookup: CDR1 KGHSH, CDR2 LQKENI. The CDR3 spans 14 residues. CDR3 residues: CASSYHTENTEDFF. The CDR3 DNA reads as TGTGCCAGCTCATACCACACAGAAAACACTGAAGATTTCTTT.

The chain links TRBV28 to TRBJ1-1; D uncertain. The CDR3 sequence is 15 residues long. CDR1 is MDHEN and CDR2 is SYDVKM in the germline V gene. The ends were cut back, 8 bases at V and 3 bases at J, with 19 bases in the middle. For the CDR3, the DNA is TGTGCCAGCCTCCCTACGATCATGGGAGACACTGAAGCTTTCTTT. Translating it yields CASLPTIMGDTEAFF.

The V and J genes are TRBV4-1 and TRBJ1-3; possibly TRBD1 for D (5 bases). From germline, CDR1 is MGHRA and CDR2 YSYEKL. V gave up 1 base and J gave up 0 bases, with 7 bases separating them. The CDR3 covers 15 residues. CDR3 residues: CASSQGQLSGNTIYF. The CDR3, as DNA: TGCGCCAGCAGCCAAGGACAGCTCTCTGGAAACACCATATATTTT.

The chain couples TRBV6-6 to TRBJ1-1, with 7 positions matching TRBD1. CDR1 is MNHNY and CDR2 is SVGAGI in the germline V gene (reference sequence). The CDR3 loop spans 15 amino acids. V trimming: 6 bases; J trimming: 6 bases; junction bases outside the gene matches: 13. The CDR3 nucleotides are TGTGCCAGCAGCCAAACAGGGGTCCCCGGGGCTGAAGCTTTCTTT. Translated: CASSQTGVPGAEAFF.

Concerning this clone: At one boundary the junction diverges from the germline segment, which might be a read error. The J gene is TRBJ1-2, the V gene TRBV2; a weak D match, TRBD1 (6 bases). This CDR3 spans 12 amino acids. Germline V gives CDR1 SNHLY, CDR2 FYNNEI. Here the CDR3 reads CASNGLTGFTLF. The CDR3, as DNA: TGTGCCAGCAACGGCCTAACAGGGTTCACCCTCTTC.

The J gene is TRBJ1-4, the V gene TRBV5-1; tentative D call: TRBD1 (6 bases). The length of the CDR3 is 16 residues. CDR1 SGHRS and CDR2 YFSETQ come from the germline V gene. V dropped 1 base and J dropped 5 bases, with 15 bases sitting between them. CDR3 nucleotides: TGCGCCAGCAGCTTGCCCGGGGGGGGGCCGAATGAAAAACTGTTTTTT. As protein: CASSLPGGGPNEKLFF.

The rearrangement joins TRBV19 to TRBJ1-5; D possibly corresponds to TRBD1 (6 bases). This CDR3 has 15 residues. The germline CDR1 and CDR2 sequences are LNHDA and SQIVND (reference sequence). V was trimmed by 5 bases and J by 7 bases, leaving 18 bases between them. The CDR3 loop is CASSSSGERIQPQHF. As DNA, the CDR3 is TGTGCCAGTAGTTCATCAGGGGAGCGAATCCAGCCCCAGCATTTT.

The chain recombines TRBV9 with TRBJ1-2; D gene unclear. Germline CDR1 is SGDLS and CDR2 is YYNGEE. The CDR3 sequence is 14 residues long. Trimming left V 0 bases short and J 5 bases short, with 11 bases between. CDR3 bases: TGTGCCAGCAGCGTAGACGGGGAGGGATATGGCTACACCTTC. Translating it yields CASSVDGEGYGYTF.

The V gene is TRBV4-1, the J gene TRBJ1-5; TRBD1 agrees at 10 bases. V was clipped by 8 bases and J by 2 bases; unmatched bases: 3. CDR1 and CDR2 from the germline V gene are MGHRA and YSYEKL. The CDR3 spans 14 residues. CDR3 in DNA: TGCGCCAGCGCCGGGACAGGGGGCAATCAGCCCCAGCATTTT. Residues: CASAGTGGNQPQHF.

The J gene is TRBJ1-5, the V gene TRBV19; D gene uncertain. Germline assignment: CDR1 LNHDA and CDR2 SQIVND (reference sequence). V was trimmed by 3 bases and J by 11 bases, leaving 20 bases between them. The CDR3 consists of 15 residues. DNA for the CDR3: TGTGCCAGTAGTATCCCCGGGAGCCTCCCTCGGGCCCAGCATTTT. As protein: CASSIPGSLPRAQHF.

Comments on this clone: At one end the junction does not follow the germline gene, possibly because of a read error. The V call is TRBV5-1, the J call TRBJ1-1, with 9 bases identical to TRBD1. Germline-derived CDR1 and CDR2 are SGHRS and YFSETQ. The CDR3 has 14 amino acids. CDR3 region: CASSWGDRDTEDFF. CDR3 sequence (DNA): TGCGCCAGCAGCTGGGGGGACAGGGACACTGAAGATTTCTTT.

The chain combines TRBV5-1 with TRBJ1-5, with D possibly being TRBD1 (6 bases). The germline V gene encodes CDR1 SGHRS and CDR2 YFSETQ. This CDR3 spans 16 amino acids. Between the trimmed V and J ends, which lost 0 bases and 1 base, there was a span of 11 bases. The CDR3 coding sequence is TGCGCCAGCAGCTTGGAAGGGGGTAGGAGCAATCAGCCCCAGCATTTT. Its protein is CASSLEGGRSNQPQHF.

V and J are TRBV27 and TRBJ2-2, with TRBD2 identical over 13 bases. The V segment lost 5 bases and the J segment 10 bases; nucleotides outside the gene matches: 7. Germline CDR1 MNHEY, CDR2 SMNVEV (reference sequence). The CDR3 has 15 residues. For the CDR3, the DNA is TGTGCCAGCAGTCTATGGACTAGCGGGGGACTGGAGCTGTTTTTT. As protein: CASSLWTSGGLELFF.

J is TRBJ1-1 and V is TRBV7-2; TRBD1 matches at 10 bases. Germline loops: CDR1 SGHTA, CDR2 FQGNSA. There are 14 residues in the CDR3. The trim removed 3 bases at V and 5 bases at J, leaving 3 bases unmatched. The chain's CDR3 is CASSLKGQGTEAFF. CDR3 DNA sequence: TGTGCCAGCAGCTTGAAGGGACAGGGGACTGAAGCTTTCTTT.

This rearrangement joins TRBV5-1 to TRBJ1-1, with unresolved D. The CDR3 extends over 12 amino acids. Germline CDR1 is SGHRS and CDR2 is YFSETQ. Trimming stripped 5 bases from V and 1 base from J, with 6 bases between. The CDR3 sequence is CASRAANTEAFF. The CDR3 nucleotides read TGCGCCAGCAGGGCGGCGAACACTGAAGCTTTCTTT.

The J gene is TRBJ2-7, the V gene TRBV2; TRBD1 aligns across 12 bases. Germline CDR1 reads SNHLY; CDR2 reads FYNNEI. This CDR3 has 14 residues. The junction had 9 bases not matched to a gene; V was cut back by 9 bases and J by 6 bases. CDR3 amino acids: CARAGGTGGVEQYF. In DNA form, the CDR3 reads TGTGCCAGAGCAGGGGGGACAGGGGGCGTCGAGCAGTACTTC.

J is TRBJ2-7 and V is TRBV4-3; 8 bases line up with TRBD1. This CDR3 is 15 amino acids long. The germline V gene encodes CDR1 LGHNA and CDR2 YSLEER. J lost 2 bases, V lost 3 bases, and 6 bases had no gene match. Written as DNA, the CDR3 is TGCGCCAGCAGCCAGGACAGGGCGAGCGCCTACGAGCAGTACTTC. Protein product: CASSQDRASAYEQYF.

The rearrangement joins TRBV19 to TRBJ2-1, with D possibly matching TRBD1 (6 bases). Germline V CDR1 and CDR2: LNHDA, SQIVND (reference sequence). This CDR3 is built from 12 residues. Trimming shortened V by 6 bases and J by 9 bases, and 12 bases separated the two germline ends. The CDR3 coding sequence is TGTGCCAGTAGACAGGGTAAGGGTGAGCAGTTCTTC. Translated, it gives CASRQGKGEQFF.

This sequence joins TRBV9 and TRBJ2-1, with 10 positions matching TRBD2. With V trimmed by 3 bases and J by 1 base, 7 bases remained unmatched. CDR1 SGDLS and CDR2 YYNGEE come from the germline V gene. This CDR3 contains 17 residues. The CDR3 region has the DNA TGTGCCAGCAGCGACCTTAAGCGGGGGGGATCCTACAATGAGCAGTTCTTC. Amino acids: CASSDLKRGGSYNEQFF. The variable domain in full, completed from reference TRBV9 and TRBJ2-1, reads DSGVTQTPKHLITATGQRVTLRCSPRSGDLSVYWYQQSLDQGLQFLIQYYNGEERAKGNILERFSAQQFPDLHSELNLSSLELGDSALYFCASSDLKRGGSYNEQFFGPGTRLTVL.

The chain uses TRBV5-1 and TRBJ2-5; 9 bases fit TRBD1. After removal of 3 bases from V and 5 bases from J, the junction contained 8 bases not matched to a gene. This CDR3 region has 15 residues. Germline lookup yields CDR1 SGHRS and CDR2 YFSETQ. DNA of the CDR3: TGCGCCAGCAGCTATCTCGGACAGGGGAGGGAGACCCAGTACTTC. Protein sequence: CASSYLGQGRETQYF.